The subject of this entry is one T cell receptor beta chain. Here immunoSEQ multiplex PCR was the method, and the copy in TCRdb shows in-frame clones only, minus some. The table includes around 2.1 million clones, nearly 97% detected once. This sample stems from a study of shared clonotypes between healthy human individuals. This CDR3 contains 14 residues. V gave up 5 bases and J gave up 2 bases, with 11 bases separating them. The germline V gene encodes CDR1 MNHNS and CDR2 SASEGT. The sample comprised naive CD4+ T cells sorted from blood. Sample subset: CD45RA+ positively selected. The sequence was collected from a man aged 18-30 years in good health. This rearrangement joins TRBV6-1 to TRBJ2-3; TRBD1 is a possible D gene (6 bases). The CDR3 bases are TGTGCCAGCAGTCTGGACAGTATCACAGATACGCAGTATTTT. This sequence encodes CASSLDSITDTQYF.